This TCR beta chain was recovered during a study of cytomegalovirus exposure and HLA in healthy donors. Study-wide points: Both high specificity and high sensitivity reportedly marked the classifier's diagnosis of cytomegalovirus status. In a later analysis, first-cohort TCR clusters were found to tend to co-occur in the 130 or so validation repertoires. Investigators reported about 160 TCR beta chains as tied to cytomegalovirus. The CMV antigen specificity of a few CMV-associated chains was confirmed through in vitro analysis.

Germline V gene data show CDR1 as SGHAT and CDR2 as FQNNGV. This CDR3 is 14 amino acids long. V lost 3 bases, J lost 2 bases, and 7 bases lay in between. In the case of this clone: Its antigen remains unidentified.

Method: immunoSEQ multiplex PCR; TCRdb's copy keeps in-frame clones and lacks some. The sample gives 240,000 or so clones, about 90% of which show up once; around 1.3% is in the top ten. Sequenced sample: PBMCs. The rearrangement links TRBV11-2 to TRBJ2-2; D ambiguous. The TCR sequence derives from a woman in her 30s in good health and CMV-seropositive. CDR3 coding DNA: TGTGCCAGCAGCTTTCTAGTTAACACCGGGGAGCTGTTTTTT. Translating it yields CASSFLVNTGELFF.